The rows below give T cell receptor beta chains drawn from one sample of a study of blood T cell repertoires in COVID-19. Only in-frame clones appear in the TCRdb table, and some are missing; sequencing was by immunoSEQ multiplex PCR. There are 200,000 to 250,000 clones in the sample; about 85% occur only once, and around 0.97% lies in the top ten. The sequenced material came from peripheral blood. The source of these receptors is a man in his forties with acute or convalescent COVID-19. The CDR3 runs from the conserved cysteine through the conserved F or W. D genes are given only for firm matches. The size field is filled for only some rows; it gives once, few, many or a size class.

clone size,D gene,V gene,J gene,CDR3 DNA,CDR3 protein
NA,NA,TRBV19,TRBJ1-1,TGTGCCAGTAGCCTAGGCTGGGGCAACACTGAAGCTTTCTTT,CASSLGWGNTEAFF
NA,TRBD1,TRBV25-1,TRBJ2-5,TGTGCCAGCAGTAGGGGACAGCTGGCTATACAAGAGACCCAGTACTTC,CASSRGQLAIQETQYF
NA,NA,TRBV5-1,TRBJ2-5,TGCGCCAGCAGCATCCAAGGGACTGAACAAGAGACCCAGTACTTC,CASSIQGTEQETQYF
NA,TRBD2,TRBV10-3,TRBJ2-2,TGTGCCAGCGAACCTGGGACTAGCAGGGTCGGGGAGCTGTTTTTT,CASEPGTSRVGELFF
NA,NA,TRBV18,TRBJ2-3,TGTGCCAGCTCCCTCTATGACAGGGATACGCAGTATTTT,CASSLYDRDTQYF
NA,TRBD1,TRBV6-5,TRBJ1-2,TGTGCCAGCAGTAACCTACAGGGGTTAAACTATGGCTACACCTTC,CASSNLQGLNYGYTF
NA,NA,TRBV27,TRBJ2-3,TGTGCCAGCACAAGGGGATGGAGCACAGATACGCAGTATTTT,CASTRGWSTDTQYF
NA,TRBD2,TRBV5-6,TRBJ2-2,TGTGCCAGCAGCTCACCCGGACTAGTTAGCACCGGGGAGCTGTTTTTT,CASSSPGLVSTGELFF
NA,TRBD1,TRBV6-6,TRBJ1-6,TGTGCCATCGGGACAGGACCTAATTCACCCCTCCACTTT,CAIGTGPNSPLHF
NA,NA,TRBV29-1,TRBJ2-7,TGCAGCGTTGAAGATCGAGAGGGCTCAGACTACGAGCAGTACTTC,CSVEDREGSDYEQYF
NA,TRBD1,TRBV29-1,TRBJ2-1,TGCAGCGTGGGGACAGGGGGCTCCTACAATGAGCAGTTCTTC,CSVGTGGSYNEQFF
few,NA,TRBV2,TRBJ1-2,TGTGCCAGCAGTGAGCGGGGGGCGCGGTATGGCTACACCTTC,CASSERGARYGYTF
NA,TRBD1,TRBV27,TRBJ1-3,TGTGCCAGCAGTTTATCGGGCAGGGGGGACACCATATATTTT,CASSLSGRGDTIYF
NA,NA,TRBV30,TRBJ1-4,TGTGCCTGGAGTGTCGAGGGGAGGGGTAATGAAAAACTGTTTTTT,CAWSVEGRGNEKLFF
NA,TRBD1,TRBV24-1,TRBJ1-1,TGTGCCACCAGTGACCCCCGGGACAGTGAAGCTTTCTTT,CATSDPRDSEAFF
NA,TRBD1,TRBV10-1,TRBJ1-2,TGCGCCAGGACAGGGGAAAACTATGGCTACACCTTC,CARTGENYGYTF
once,TRBD1,TRBV6-5,TRBJ1-1,TGTGCCAGCAGTTACGCTGGACAGGGGGCTAGGGAAGCTTTCTTT,CASSYAGQGAREAFF
NA,TRBD1,TRBV7-9,TRBJ1-3,TGTGCCAGCAGCTTATCCGGGACAGCGGCTGGAAACACCATATATTTT,CASSLSGTAAGNTIYF
NA,TRBD1,TRBV19,TRBJ1-5,TGTGCCAGTAGTATGCCGACAGGGGGGTATAATCAGCCCCAGCATTTT,CASSMPTGGYNQPQHF
NA,NA,TRBV19,TRBJ2-5,TGTGCCAACCTACGGTGGGGGCAGGGAAGGCTCAACTTAGAGACCCAGTACTTC,CANLRWGQGRLNLETQYF
NA,NA,TRBV2,TRBJ2-1,TGTGCCAGCGCACGGGTTTCCTACAATGAGCAGTTCTTC,CASARVSYNEQFF
NA,NA,TRBV6-5,TRBJ1-1,TGTGCCAGCACCAAGCGGACGGACAACACTGAAGCTTTCTTT,CASTKRTDNTEAFF
NA,NA,TRBV28,TRBJ2-7,TGTGCCAGCGGAATAGCGGTCCCTTACGAGCAGTACTTC,CASGIAVPYEQYF
NA,NA,TRBV7-8,TRBJ1-6,TGTGCCAGCAGCCCATCCTTCAAGGGCGGGAATTCACCCCTCCACTTT,CASSPSFKGGNSPLHF
NA,NA,TRBV18,TRBJ1-2,TGTGCCAGCTCACCTTCTCAGGACTATGGCTACACCTTC,CASSPSQDYGYTF
NA,TRBD1,TRBV12-3/TRBV12-4,TRBJ1-4,TGTGCCAGCACCCCGTGGGACAGCGAAAAACTGTTTTTT,CASTPWDSEKLFF
NA,NA,TRBV29-1,TRBJ1-1,TGCAGCGTTGAATCACACAGGGCGGGCACTGAAGCTTTCTTT,CSVESHRAGTEAFF
NA,NA,TRBV5-4,TRBJ2-4,TGTGCCAGCAGCTTATCAGGGACCAAAAACATTCAGTACTTC,CASSLSGTKNIQYF
few,TRBD2,TRBV6-1,TRBJ2-3,TGTGCCAGCAGTGAAGTAGCGGGGGGCTCAGATACGCAGTATTTT,CASSEVAGGSDTQYF
NA,TRBD1,TRBV5-1,TRBJ1-1,TGCGCCAGCAGCACGTCAGGGGACAGCTCGGTGGCTTTCTTT,CASSTSGDSSVAFF
NA,NA,TRBV19,TRBJ1-4,TGTGCCAGTACCCCTCTTACAACTAATGAAAAACTGTTTTTT,CASTPLTTNEKLFF
NA,TRBD2,TRBV27,TRBJ2-1,TGTGCCAGCAGTCCGCCCAGGAGGCGGGGGGCCTCCTACAATGAGCAGTTCTTC,CASSPPRRRGASYNEQFF
once,NA,TRBV5-6,TRBJ1-2,TGTGCCAGCAGCGGTAACGGACTAACTAACTATGGCTACACCTTC,CASSGNGLTNYGYTF
NA,NA,TRBV9,TRBJ1-1,TGTGCCAGCAGCGCGCAACAGGGTAGGGGTACCACTGAAGCTTTCTTT,CASSAQQGRGTTEAFF
NA,NA,TRBV4-2,TRBJ2-6,TGTGCCAGCAGCCAAGTTGGCGGGGGCGCGCCTGGGGCCAACGTCCTGACTTTC,CASSQVGGGAPGANVLTF
NA,NA,TRBV30,TRBJ2-5,TGTGCCTGGAGTCGAGGGCGGGCAGAGACCCAGTACTTC,CAWSRGRAETQYF
NA,TRBD1,TRBV5-1,TRBJ1-2,TGCGCCAGCAGCTTGGGAGACAGGGGCCATGGCTACACCTTC,CASSLGDRGHGYTF
once,NA,TRBV30,TRBJ1-2,TGTGCCTGGAGTACCACGGGTTGGGGCTACACCTTC,CAWSTTGWGYTF
NA,TRBD1,TRBV28,TRBJ1-2,TGTGCCAGCAGTTTAGCCGGACAGGGGTATAGCGGCTACACCTTC,CASSLAGQGYSGYTF
NA,TRBD1,TRBV7-2,TRBJ1-2,TGTGCCAGCAGCTGGGGACAGATTAACTATGGCTACACCTTC,CASSWGQINYGYTF
NA,NA,TRBV30,TRBJ1-1,TGTGCCCGGGAGGTGGGAGGTGAAGCTTTCTTT,CAREVGGEAFF
NA,NA,TRBV6-5,TRBJ1-2,TGTGCCGTCTCTAGGGGATTTCAGGGCTACACCTTC,CAVSRGFQGYTF
once,NA,TRBV5-6,TRBJ2-6,TGTGCCAGCAGCTTGCAGGGTACTGGGGCCAACGTCCTGACTTTC,CASSLQGTGANVLTF
NA,TRBD1,TRBV7-2,TRBJ2-3,TGTGCCAGCAGCACTACCGGGACAGGGAGGACAGATACGCAGTATTTT,CASSTTGTGRTDTQYF
once,TRBD2,TRBV29-1,TRBJ2-2,TGCAGCGCTGGACTAGCGGGGGGGAACACCGGGGAGCTGTTTTTT,CSAGLAGGNTGELFF